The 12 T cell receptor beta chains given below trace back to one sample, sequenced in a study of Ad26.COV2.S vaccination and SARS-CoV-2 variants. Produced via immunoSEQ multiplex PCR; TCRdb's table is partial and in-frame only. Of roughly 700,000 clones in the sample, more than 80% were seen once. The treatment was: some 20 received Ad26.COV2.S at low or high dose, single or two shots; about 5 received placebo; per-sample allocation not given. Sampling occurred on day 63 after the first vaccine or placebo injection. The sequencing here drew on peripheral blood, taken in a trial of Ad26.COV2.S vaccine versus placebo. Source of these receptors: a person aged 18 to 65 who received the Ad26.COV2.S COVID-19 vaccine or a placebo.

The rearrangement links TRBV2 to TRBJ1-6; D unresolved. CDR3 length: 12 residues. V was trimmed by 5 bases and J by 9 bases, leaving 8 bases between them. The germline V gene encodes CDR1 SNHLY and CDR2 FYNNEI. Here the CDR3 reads CASSFRTSPLHF. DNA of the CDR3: TGTGCCAGCAGTTTCAGGACTTCACCCCTCCACTTT.

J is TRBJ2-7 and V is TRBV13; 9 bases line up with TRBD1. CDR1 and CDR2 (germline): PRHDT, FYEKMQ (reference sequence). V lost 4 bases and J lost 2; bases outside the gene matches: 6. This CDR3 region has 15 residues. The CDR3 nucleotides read TGTGCCAGCAGCTCCTTGGACAGGGGCCCCTACGAGCAGTACTTC. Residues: CASSSLDRGPYEQYF.

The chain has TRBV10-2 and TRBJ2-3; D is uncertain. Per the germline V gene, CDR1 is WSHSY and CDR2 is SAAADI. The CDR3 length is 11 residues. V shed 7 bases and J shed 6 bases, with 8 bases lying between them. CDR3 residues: CASTLRDTQYF. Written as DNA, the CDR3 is TGCGCCAGCACCCTCAGGGATACGCAGTATTTT.

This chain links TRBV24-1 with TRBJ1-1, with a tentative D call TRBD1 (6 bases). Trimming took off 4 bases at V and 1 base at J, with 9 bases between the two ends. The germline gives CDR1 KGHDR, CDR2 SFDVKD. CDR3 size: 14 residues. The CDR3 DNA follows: TGTGCCACCAGTGAGACAGGTAGGAACACTGAAGCTTTCTTT. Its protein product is CATSETGRNTEAFF.

CDR3 residues: CAIKIQGENTEAFF. CDR3 sequence (DNA): TGTGCCATCAAGATACAGGGCGAGAACACTGAAGCTTTCTTT. V and J are TRBV10-3 and TRBJ1-1; weak D call: TRBD1 (6 bases). The CDR3 totals 14 residues. Between the trimmed V and J ends, which lost 7 bases and 1 base, there was a span of 13 bases. Germline V CDR1 and CDR2: ENHRY, SYGVKD.

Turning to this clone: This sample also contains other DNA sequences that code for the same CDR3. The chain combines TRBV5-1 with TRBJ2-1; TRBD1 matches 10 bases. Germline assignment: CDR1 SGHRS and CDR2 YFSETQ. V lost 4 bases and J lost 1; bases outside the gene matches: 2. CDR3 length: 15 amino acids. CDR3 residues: CASSAGQGSYNEQFF. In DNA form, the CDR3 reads TGCGCCAGCAGCGCGGGACAGGGGTCCTACAATGAGCAGTTCTTC.

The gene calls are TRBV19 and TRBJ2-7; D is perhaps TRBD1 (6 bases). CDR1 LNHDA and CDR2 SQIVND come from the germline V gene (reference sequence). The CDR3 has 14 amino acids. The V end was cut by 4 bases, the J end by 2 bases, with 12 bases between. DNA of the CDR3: TGTGCCAGTAGTAGGGGGCAGCAGGCCTACGAGCAGTACTTC. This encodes CASSRGQQAYEQYF.

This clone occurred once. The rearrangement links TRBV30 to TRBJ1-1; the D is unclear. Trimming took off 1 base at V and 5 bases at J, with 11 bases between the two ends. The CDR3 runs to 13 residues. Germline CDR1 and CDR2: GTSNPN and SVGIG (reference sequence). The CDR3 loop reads CAWSDMTGTEAFF. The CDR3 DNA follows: TGTGCCTGGAGTGACATGACGGGGACTGAAGCTTTCTTT.

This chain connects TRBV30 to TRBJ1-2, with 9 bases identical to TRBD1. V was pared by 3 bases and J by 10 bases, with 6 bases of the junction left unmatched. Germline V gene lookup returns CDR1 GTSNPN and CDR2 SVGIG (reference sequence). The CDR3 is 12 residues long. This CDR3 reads CAWRRTGDVYTF. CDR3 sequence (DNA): TGTGCCTGGAGGAGGACAGGGGATGTCTACACCTTC.

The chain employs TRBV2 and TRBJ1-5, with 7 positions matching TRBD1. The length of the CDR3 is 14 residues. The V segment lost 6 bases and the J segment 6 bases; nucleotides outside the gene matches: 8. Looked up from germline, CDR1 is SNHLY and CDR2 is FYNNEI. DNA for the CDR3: TGTGCCAGCAGCGAAAACAGGGGAGGTCAGCCCCAGCATTTT. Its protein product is CASSENRGGQPQHF.

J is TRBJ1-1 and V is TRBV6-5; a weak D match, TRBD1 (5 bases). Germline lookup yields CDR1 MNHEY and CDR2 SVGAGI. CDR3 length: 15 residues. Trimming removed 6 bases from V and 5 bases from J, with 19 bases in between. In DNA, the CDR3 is TGTGCCAGCAGCGCCGGGACGGCGGGGGGGACTGAAGCTTTCTTT. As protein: CASSAGTAGGTEAFF.

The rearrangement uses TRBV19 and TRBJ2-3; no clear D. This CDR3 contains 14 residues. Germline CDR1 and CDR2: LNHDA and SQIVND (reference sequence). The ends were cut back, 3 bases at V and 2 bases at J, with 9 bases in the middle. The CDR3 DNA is TGTGCCAGTAGTATGCGACCAACCACAGATACGCAGTATTTT. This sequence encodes CASSMRPTTDTQYF.